These 6 T cell receptor beta chains came from one sample sequenced in a study of shared clonotypes between healthy human individuals (dated by TCRdb to 2018 to 2020). Library preparation used the immunoSEQ multiplex PCR assay. This immuneACCESS table, as held by TCRdb, lists in-frame sequences with V and J called but not all clones. Of the missing ones, under half trace to an unresolved V gene in checked studies; the others have no known cause. Recorded for this sample are over a million clones; approximately 72% of them occurred a single time. In total, the top ten clones hold around 1.5% of the sample. Sequencing was performed on memory CD4+ T cells sorted from blood. The meaning of the sample's cell subset or site label: CD45RA-negative fraction. The receptors derive from a man between 18 and 35 years old in good health.

V usage is TRBV28 and J usage is TRBJ1-2; weak D call: TRBD1 (6 bases). The CDR3 contains 16 residues. Germline V gives CDR1 MDHEN, CDR2 SYDVKM. V lost 5 bases to trimming and J lost 5 bases, with 21 bases between them. DNA for the CDR3: TGTGCCAGCAGTCCCTTAGCGGGTCGGACAGCATATGGCTACACCTTC. Translation: CASSPLAGRTAYGYTF.

The V gene is TRBV6-1, the J gene TRBJ2-3; D call uncertain. CDR3 length: 13 residues. CDR1 is MNHNS and CDR2 is SASEGT in the germline V gene. V lost 10 bases and J 2 bases, leaving 13 bases between the germline ends. The chain's CDR3 is CAIAFTSTDTQYF. CDR3 DNA sequence: TGTGCCATTGCATTCACTTCCACAGATACGCAGTATTTT.

The J gene is TRBJ1-2, the V gene TRBV2; 8 bases are a match to TRBD1. V gave up 7 bases and J gave up 7 bases; unmatched junction bases: 14. The CDR3 extends over 15 amino acids. CDR1 is SNHLY and CDR2 is FYNNEI in the germline V gene. The CDR3 region has the DNA TGTGCCAGCACGAGGCTGGACAGGGCGATGGGTGGCTACACCTTC. Translating it yields CASTRLDRAMGGYTF. Full variable domain (remainder filled in from reference TRBV2 and TRBJ1-2): EPEVTQTPSHQVTQMGQEVILRCVPISNHLYFYWYRQILGQKVEFLVSFYNNEISEKSEIFDDQFSVERPDGSNFTLKIRSTKLEDSAMYFCASTRLDRAMGGYTFGSGTRLTVV.

The count of this clone is one. The V call is TRBV19, the J call TRBJ2-5; D is possibly TRBD1 (6 bases). The ends were cut back, 6 bases at V and 5 bases at J, with 13 bases in the middle. Per the germline V gene, CDR1 is LNHDA and CDR2 is SQIVND (reference sequence). The CDR3 has 13 residues. The CDR3: CASRQGIGETQYF. The CDR3 nucleotides are TGTGCCAGTAGACAGGGAATCGGGGAGACCCAGTACTTC.

Points on this clone: A single base is all that separates this from a far larger clone, so a read error is likely. This specimen includes other DNA sequences encoding the same CDR3. The CDR3 DNA follows: TGTGCCAGCAGCTTTCGACTTACGAACACCGGGGAGTTGTTTTTT. Protein sequence: CASSFRLTNTGELFF. The chain recombines TRBV5-6 with TRBJ2-2; maybe TRBD2 (5 bases). In germline, CDR1 is SGHDT, CDR2 YYEEEE. The length of the CDR3 is 15 residues.

The chain couples TRBV11-3 to TRBJ2-5, with 10 bases fitting TRBD2. The end of the DNA fits TRBJ2-7 better, so the J call may be wrong. Germline CDR1 and CDR2: SGHNT and YENEEA. This CDR3 comprises 15 residues. CDR3 nucleotide sequence: TGTGCCAGCAGCTTAGCCTTCGGGACTAGCGTCGAGCAGTACTTC. It yields the protein CASSLAFGTSVEQYF.